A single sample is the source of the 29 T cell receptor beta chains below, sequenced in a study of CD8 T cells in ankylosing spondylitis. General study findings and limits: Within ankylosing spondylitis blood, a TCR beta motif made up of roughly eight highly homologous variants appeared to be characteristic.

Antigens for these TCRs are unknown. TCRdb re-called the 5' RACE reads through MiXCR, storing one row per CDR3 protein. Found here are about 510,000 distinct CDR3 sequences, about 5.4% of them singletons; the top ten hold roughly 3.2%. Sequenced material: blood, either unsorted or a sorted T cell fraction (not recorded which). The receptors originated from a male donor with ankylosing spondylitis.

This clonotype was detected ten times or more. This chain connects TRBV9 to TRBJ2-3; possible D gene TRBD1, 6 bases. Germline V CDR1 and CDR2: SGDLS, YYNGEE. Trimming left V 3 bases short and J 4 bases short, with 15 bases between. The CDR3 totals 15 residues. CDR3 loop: CASSGGTSRADTQYF. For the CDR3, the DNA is TGTGCCAGCAGCGGAGGGACATCGAGGGCAGATACGCAGTATTTT.

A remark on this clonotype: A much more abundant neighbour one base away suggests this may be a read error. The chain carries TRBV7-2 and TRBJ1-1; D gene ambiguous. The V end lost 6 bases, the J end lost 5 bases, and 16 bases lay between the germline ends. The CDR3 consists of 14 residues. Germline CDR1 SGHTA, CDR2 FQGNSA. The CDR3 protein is CASRLVGARTEAFF. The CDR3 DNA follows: TGTGCCAGCAGACTCGTTGGAGCGAGGACTGAAGCTTTCTTT.

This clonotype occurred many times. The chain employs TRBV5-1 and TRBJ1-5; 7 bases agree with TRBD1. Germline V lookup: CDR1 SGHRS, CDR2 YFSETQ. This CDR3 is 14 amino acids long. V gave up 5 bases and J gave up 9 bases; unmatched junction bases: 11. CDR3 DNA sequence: TGCGCCAGCAGTTCCGGGACAGCCTTAGGGCCCCAGCATTTT. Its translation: CASSSGTALGPQHF.

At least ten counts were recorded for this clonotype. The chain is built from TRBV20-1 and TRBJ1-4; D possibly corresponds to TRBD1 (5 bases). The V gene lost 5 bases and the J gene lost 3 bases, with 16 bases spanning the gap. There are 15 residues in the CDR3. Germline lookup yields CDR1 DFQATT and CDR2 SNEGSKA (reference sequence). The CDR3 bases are TGCAGTGCTCACCTCGGGTGGGGGTCTAATGAAAAACTGTTTTTT. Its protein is CSAHLGWGSNEKLFF.

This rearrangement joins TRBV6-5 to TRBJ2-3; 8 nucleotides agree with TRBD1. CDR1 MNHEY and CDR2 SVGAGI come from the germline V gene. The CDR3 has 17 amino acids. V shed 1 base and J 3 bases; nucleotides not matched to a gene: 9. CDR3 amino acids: CASSYWGQALETDTQYF. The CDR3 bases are TGTGCCAGCAGTTACTGGGGACAGGCCCTGGAGACAGATACGCAGTATTTT.

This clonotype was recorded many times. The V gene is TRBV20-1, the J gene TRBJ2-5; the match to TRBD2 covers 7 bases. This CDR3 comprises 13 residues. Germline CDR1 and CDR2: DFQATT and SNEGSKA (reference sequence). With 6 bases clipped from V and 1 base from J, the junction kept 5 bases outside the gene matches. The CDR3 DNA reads TGCAGTGCAGTCTGGGGGGGCCAAGAGACCCAGTACTTC. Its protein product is CSAVWGGQETQYF.

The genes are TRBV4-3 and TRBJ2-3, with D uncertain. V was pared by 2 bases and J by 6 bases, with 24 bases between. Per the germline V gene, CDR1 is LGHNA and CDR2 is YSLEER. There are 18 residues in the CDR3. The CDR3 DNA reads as TGCGCCAGCAGCCAACTACCCCCCGGGCCCGTTTGGGCGGATACGCAGTATTTT. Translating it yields CASSQLPPGPVWADTQYF.

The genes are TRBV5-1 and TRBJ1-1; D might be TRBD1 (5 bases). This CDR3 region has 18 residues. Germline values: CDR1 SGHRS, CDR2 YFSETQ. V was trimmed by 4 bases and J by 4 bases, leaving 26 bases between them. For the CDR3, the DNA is TGCGCCAGCAGCCCATACCCAGAACAAGTATGGGGGACCACTGAAGCTTTCTTT. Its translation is CASSPYPEQVWGTTEAFF.

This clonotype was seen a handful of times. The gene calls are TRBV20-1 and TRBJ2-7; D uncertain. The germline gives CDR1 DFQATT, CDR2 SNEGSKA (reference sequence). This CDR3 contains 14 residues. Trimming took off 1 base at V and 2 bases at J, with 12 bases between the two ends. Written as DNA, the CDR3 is TGCAGTGCTAGAGGGGCTAGTAAGACCTACGAGCAGTACTTC. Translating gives CSARGASKTYEQYF.

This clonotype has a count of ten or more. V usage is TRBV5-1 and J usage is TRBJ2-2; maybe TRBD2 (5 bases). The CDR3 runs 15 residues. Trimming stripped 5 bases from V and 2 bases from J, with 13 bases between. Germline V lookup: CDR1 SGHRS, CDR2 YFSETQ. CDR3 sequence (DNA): TGCGCCAGCAGTTGGACGGGATCCAACACCGGGGAGCTGTTTTTT. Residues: CASSWTGSNTGELFF.

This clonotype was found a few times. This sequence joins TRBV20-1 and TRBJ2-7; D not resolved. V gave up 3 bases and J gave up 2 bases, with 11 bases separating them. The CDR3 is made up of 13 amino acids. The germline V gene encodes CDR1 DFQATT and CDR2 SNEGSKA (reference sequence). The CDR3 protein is CSASGGLTYEQYF. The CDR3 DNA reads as TGCAGTGCTAGTGGCGGATTAACCTACGAGCAGTACTTC.

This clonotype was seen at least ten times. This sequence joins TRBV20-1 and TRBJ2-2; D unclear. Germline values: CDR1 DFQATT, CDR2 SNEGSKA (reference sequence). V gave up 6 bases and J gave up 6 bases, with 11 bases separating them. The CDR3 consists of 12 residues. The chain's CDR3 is CSAPLVAGELFF. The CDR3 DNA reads TGCAGTGCGCCCTTAGTAGCCGGGGAGCTGTTTTTT.

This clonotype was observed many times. The CDR3 spells CASSTDRGAGELFF. In nucleotides, the CDR3 is TGTGCCAGCAGCACGGACAGGGGGGCCGGGGAGCTGTTTTTT. The J gene is TRBJ2-2, the V gene TRBV12-3 or TRBV12-4, with TRBD1 matching 10 bases. The CDR3 has 14 amino acids. The ends lost 6 bases at V and 6 bases at J; junction bases unmatched: 4.

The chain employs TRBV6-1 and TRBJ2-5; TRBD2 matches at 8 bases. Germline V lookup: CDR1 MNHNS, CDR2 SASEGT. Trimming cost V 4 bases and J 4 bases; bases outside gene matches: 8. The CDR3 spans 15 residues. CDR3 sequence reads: CASSARGGRRETQYF. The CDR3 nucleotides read TGTGCCAGCAGTGCACGGGGGGGGCGCCGAGAGACCCAGTACTTC.

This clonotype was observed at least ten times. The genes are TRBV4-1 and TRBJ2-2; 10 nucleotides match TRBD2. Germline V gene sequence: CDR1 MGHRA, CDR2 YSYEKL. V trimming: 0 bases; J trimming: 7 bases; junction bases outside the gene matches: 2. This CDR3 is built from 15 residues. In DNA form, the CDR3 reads TGCGCCAGCAGCCAAGATCGGACTAGCGGCGGGGAGCTGTTTTTT. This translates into CASSQDRTSGGELFF.

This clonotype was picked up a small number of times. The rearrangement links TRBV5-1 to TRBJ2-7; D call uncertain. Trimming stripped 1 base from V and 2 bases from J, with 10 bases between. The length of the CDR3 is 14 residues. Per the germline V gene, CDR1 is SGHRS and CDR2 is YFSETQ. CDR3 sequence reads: CASSLRLAPYEQYF. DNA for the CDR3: TGCGCCAGCAGCTTGAGACTTGCCCCCTACGAGCAGTACTTC. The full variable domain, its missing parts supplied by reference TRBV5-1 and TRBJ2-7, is KAGVTQTPRYLIKTRGQQVTLSCSPISGHRSVSWYQQTPGQGLQFLFEYFSETQRNKGNFPGRFSGRQFSNSRSEMNVSTLELGDSALYLCASSLRLAPYEQYFGPGTRLTVT.

CDR3 amino acids: CASTRLGGDNEQFF. The CDR3 DNA reads TGTGCCAGCACCCGTCTTGGGGGGGACAATGAGCAGTTCTTC. The rearrangement uses TRBV7-3 and TRBJ2-1, with 7 nucleotides matching TRBD2. This CDR3 is 14 amino acids long. With V trimmed by 7 bases and J by 5 bases, 8 bases remained unmatched. Germline CDR1 SGHTA, CDR2 FQGTGA.

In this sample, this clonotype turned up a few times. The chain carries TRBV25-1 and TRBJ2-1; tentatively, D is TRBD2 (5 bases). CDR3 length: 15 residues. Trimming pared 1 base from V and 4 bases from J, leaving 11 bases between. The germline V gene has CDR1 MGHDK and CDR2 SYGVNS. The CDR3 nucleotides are TGTGCCAGCAGTGAATTCGAGCGGCCGTACAATGAGCAGTTCTTC. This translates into CASSEFERPYNEQFF.

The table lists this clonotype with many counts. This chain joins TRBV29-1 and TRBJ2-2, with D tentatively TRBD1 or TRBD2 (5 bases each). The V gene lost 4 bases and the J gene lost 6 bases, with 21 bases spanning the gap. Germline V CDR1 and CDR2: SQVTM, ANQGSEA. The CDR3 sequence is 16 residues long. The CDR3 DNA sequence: TGCAGCGTTGGCGGGCAGGGCAGGGCTAAAGCCGGGGAGCTGTTTTTT. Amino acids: CSVGGQGRAKAGELFF.

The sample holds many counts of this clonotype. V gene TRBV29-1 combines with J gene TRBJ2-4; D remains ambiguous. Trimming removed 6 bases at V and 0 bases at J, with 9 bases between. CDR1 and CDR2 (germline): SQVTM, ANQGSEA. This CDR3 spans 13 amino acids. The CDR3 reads CSVAQLAKNIQYF. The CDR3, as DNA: TGCAGCGTGGCACAGCTAGCCAAAAACATTCAGTACTTC.

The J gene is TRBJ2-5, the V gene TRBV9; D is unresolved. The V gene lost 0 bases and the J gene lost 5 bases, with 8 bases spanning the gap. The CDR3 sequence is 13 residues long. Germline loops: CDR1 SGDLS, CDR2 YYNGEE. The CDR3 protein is CASSVDNLETQYF. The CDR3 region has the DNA TGTGCCAGCAGCGTAGATAATCTGGAGACCCAGTACTTC. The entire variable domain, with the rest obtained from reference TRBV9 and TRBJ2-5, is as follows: DSGVTQTPKHLITATGQRVTLRCSPRSGDLSVYWYQQSLDQGLQFLIQYYNGEERAKGNILERFSAQQFPDLHSELNLSSLELGDSALYFCASSVDNLETQYFGPGTRLLVL.

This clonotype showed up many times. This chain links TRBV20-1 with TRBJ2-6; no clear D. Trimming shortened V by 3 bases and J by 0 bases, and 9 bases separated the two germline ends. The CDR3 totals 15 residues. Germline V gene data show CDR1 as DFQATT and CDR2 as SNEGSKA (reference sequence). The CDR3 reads CSASPFGSGANVLTF. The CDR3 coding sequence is TGCAGTGCTAGCCCATTCGGCTCTGGGGCCAACGTCCTGACTTTC.

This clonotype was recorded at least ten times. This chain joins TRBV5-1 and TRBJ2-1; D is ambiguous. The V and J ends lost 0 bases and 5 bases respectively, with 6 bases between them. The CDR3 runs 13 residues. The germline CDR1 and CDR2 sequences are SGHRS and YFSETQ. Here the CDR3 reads CASSLGAHNEQFF. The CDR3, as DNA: TGCGCCAGCAGCTTGGGGGCACACAATGAGCAGTTCTTC.

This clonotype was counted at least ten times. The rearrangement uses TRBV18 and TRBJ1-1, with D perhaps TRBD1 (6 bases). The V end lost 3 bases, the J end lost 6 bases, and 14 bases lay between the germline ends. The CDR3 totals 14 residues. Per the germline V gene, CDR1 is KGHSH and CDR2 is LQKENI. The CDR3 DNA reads TGTGCCAGCTCACCTTATACCGGGGGCTCTGAAGCTTTCTTT. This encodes CASSPYTGGSEAFF.

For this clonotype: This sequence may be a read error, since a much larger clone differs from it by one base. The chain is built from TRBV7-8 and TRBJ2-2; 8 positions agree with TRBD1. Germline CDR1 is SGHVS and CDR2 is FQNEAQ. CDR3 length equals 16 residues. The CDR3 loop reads CASSLYWTGSTGELSF. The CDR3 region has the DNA TGTGCCAGCAGCTTATACTGGACAGGGTCCACCGGGGAGCTGTCTTTT.

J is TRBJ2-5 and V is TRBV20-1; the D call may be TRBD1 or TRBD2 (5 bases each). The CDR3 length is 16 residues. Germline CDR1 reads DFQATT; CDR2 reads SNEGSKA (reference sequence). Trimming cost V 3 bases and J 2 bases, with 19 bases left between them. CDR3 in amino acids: CSASLGWLAGQETQYF. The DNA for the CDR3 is TGCAGTGCTAGCTTGGGTTGGCTAGCAGGGCAAGAGACCCAGTACTTC.

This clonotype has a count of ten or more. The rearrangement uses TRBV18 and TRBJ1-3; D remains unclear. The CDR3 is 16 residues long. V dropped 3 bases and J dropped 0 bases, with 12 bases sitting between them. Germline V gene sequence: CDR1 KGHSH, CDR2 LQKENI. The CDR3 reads CASSPWEGSSGNTIYF. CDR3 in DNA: TGTGCCAGCTCACCCTGGGAAGGGAGCTCTGGAAACACCATATATTTT.

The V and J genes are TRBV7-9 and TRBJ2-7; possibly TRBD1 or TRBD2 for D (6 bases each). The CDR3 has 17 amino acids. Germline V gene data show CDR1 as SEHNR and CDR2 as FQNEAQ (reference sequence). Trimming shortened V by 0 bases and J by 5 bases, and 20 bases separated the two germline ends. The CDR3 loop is CASSLAEVVWGADEQYF. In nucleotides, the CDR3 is TGTGCCAGCAGCTTAGCCGAGGTAGTCTGGGGGGCCGACGAGCAGTACTTC.

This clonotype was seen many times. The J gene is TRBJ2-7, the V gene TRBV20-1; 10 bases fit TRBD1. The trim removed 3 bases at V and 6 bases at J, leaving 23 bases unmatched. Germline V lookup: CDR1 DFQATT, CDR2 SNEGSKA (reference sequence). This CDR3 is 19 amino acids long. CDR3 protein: CSASTHLWDRGSPGGEQYF. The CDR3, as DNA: TGCAGTGCTAGTACTCACCTGTGGGACAGGGGCTCCCCCGGGGGCGAGCAGTACTTC.